These 28 T cell receptor beta chains were all obtained from the same sample, sequenced in a study of cytomegalovirus exposure and HLA in healthy donors. Primers included in the PCR were 60 Vbeta and 13 Jbeta primers. Measured with immunoSEQ multiplex PCR; TCRdb has only the in-frame clones, and not every one. The sample records some 200,000 clones, roughly four fifths being singletons. The specimen sequenced was PBMCs. These receptor sequences come from a man aged 45-65 years in good health and CMV-seronegative.

The CDR3 here is CASSLVRLAGDRGQFF. CDR3 nucleotide sequence: TGTGCCAGCAGCTTGGTTCGGCTAGCGGGAGACCGTGGGCAGTTCTTC. The gene calls are TRBV5-4 and TRBJ2-1, with TRBD2 matching over 10 bases. Germline assignment: CDR1 SGHNT and CDR2 YYREEE (reference sequence). The CDR3 sequence is 16 residues long. J lost 12 bases, V lost 0 bases, and 12 bases had no gene match.

This sequence joins TRBV6-4 and TRBJ2-3; a weak D match, TRBD2 (7 bases). The CDR3 has 18 residues. The V gene's germline CDR1 is MRHNA and CDR2 SNTAGT. V was trimmed by 4 bases and J by 5 bases, leaving 25 bases between them. The CDR3 loop reads CASSAPAVGGGGRDTQYF. The CDR3 coding sequence is TGTGCCAGCAGTGCTCCCGCGGTTGGTGGGGGGGGCAGAGATACGCAGTATTTT.

This clone was seen only once. At one of its ends the junction is not consistent with the germline gene, which may arise from a read error. The chain links TRBV7-9 to TRBJ2-5; possibly TRBD2 for D (6 bases). CDR1 is SEHNR and CDR2 is FQNEAQ in the germline V gene (reference sequence). The CDR3 is 17 amino acids. The CDR3 loop is CSSSLGSSSVRQETQYF. CDR3 coding DNA: TGTTCCAGCAGCTTAGGCAGTTCTAGCGTACGACAAGAGACCCAGTACTTC.

This rearrangement joins TRBV5-1 to TRBJ2-2, with 9 bases identical to TRBD1. CDR1 and CDR2 from the germline V gene are SGHRS and YFSETQ. Germline trimming cut 4 bases from V and 2 bases from J; bases unmatched to any gene: 6. The CDR3 has 16 amino acids. The CDR3 region is CASSVQGAQNTGELFF. The CDR3 bases are TGCGCCAGCAGCGTACAGGGGGCCCAAAACACCGGGGAGCTGTTTTTT. Drawing the rest from reference TRBV5-1 and TRBJ2-2, the complete variable domain is KAGVTQTPRYLIKTRGQQVTLSCSPISGHRSVSWYQQTPGQGLQFLFEYFSETQRNKGNFPGRFSGRQFSNSRSEMNVSTLELGDSALYLCASSVQGAQNTGELFFGEGSRLTVL.

The rearrangement uses TRBV4-3 and TRBJ2-7, with TRBD1 matching 7 bases. V dropped 8 bases and J dropped 6; count of bases not matched to a gene: 10. The CDR3 runs to 13 residues. Germline V gene sequence: CDR1 LGHNA, CDR2 YSLEER. CDR3 sequence: CASASTGPIEQYF. For the CDR3, the DNA is TGCGCCAGCGCCTCGACAGGGCCGATCGAGCAGTACTTC.

The genes are TRBV7-2 and TRBJ2-7, with 9 nucleotides matching TRBD2. Germline V lookup: CDR1 SGHTA, CDR2 FQGNSA. The CDR3 contains 15 residues. V gave up 5 bases and J gave up 2 bases; unmatched junction bases: 7. CDR3 sequence: CASSAGLAGTYEQYF. CDR3 bases: TGTGCCAGCAGCGCGGGGCTAGCGGGGACCTACGAGCAGTACTTC.

V gene TRBV25-1 combines with J gene TRBJ2-5; D not resolved. The CDR3 is 13 residues long. V lost 0 bases and J lost 5, with 7 bases in between. CDR1 is MGHDK, CDR2 SYGVNS, per germline. The CDR3 loop is CASSEYNPETQYF. The CDR3 nucleotides are TGTGCCAGCAGTGAATATAATCCGGAGACCCAGTACTTC.

The gene calls are TRBV2 and TRBJ2-1; D remains unclear. This CDR3 is built from 14 residues. Trimming pared 7 bases from V and 3 bases from J, leaving 13 bases between. Germline loops: CDR1 SNHLY, CDR2 FYNNEI. DNA for the CDR3: TGTGCCAGCACTTCGCGGAGTCTCTACAATGAGCAGTTCTTC. Translated, it gives CASTSRSLYNEQFF.

The CDR3: CASSEIGQGANGYTF. For the CDR3, the DNA is TGTGCCAGCAGTGAAATCGGACAGGGGGCTAATGGCTACACCTTC. V and J are TRBV6-1 and TRBJ1-2, with TRBD1 matching over 11 bases. V was pared by 2 bases and J by 6 bases, with 5 bases of the junction left unmatched. The CDR3 sequence is 15 residues long. Germline V gives CDR1 MNHNS, CDR2 SASEGT.

The chain is built from TRBV20-1 and TRBJ1-1; D remains ambiguous. The germline V gene encodes CDR1 DFQATT and CDR2 SNEGSKA (reference sequence). The CDR3 spans 11 residues. V shed 8 bases and J shed 3 bases, with 10 bases lying between them. The CDR3 DNA reads TGCAGTATCAGGCCGTACACTGAAGCTTTCTTT. Translated: CSIRPYTEAFF.

The chain joins TRBV18 to TRBJ2-7; 9 bases fit TRBD1. Looked up from germline, CDR1 is KGHSH and CDR2 is LQKENI. This CDR3 contains 12 residues. The V segment lost 5 bases and the J segment 6 bases; nucleotides outside the gene matches: 2. This CDR3 is CASSGQGSEQYF. CDR3 DNA sequence: TGTGCCAGCTCAGGACAGGGGTCCGAGCAGTACTTC.

The rearrangement links TRBV10-3 to TRBJ2-7, with 11 bases fitting TRBD2. CDR1 and CDR2 from the germline V gene are ENHRY and SYGVKD. V lost 6 bases, J lost 1 base, and 11 bases stayed unmatched. The CDR3 is 17 amino acids. The CDR3 loop is CAISGSRGTSGSYEQYF. CDR3 DNA: TGTGCCATCAGCGGGAGTCGAGGGACTAGCGGATCCTACGAGCAGTACTTC.

The rearrangement links TRBV6-1 to TRBJ2-7; 11 bases agree with TRBD1. The CDR3 loop spans 13 amino acids. The V segment lost 8 bases and the J segment 3 bases; nucleotides outside the gene matches: 3. The germline CDR1 and CDR2 sequences are MNHNS and SASEGT. In DNA, the CDR3 is TGTGCCAGCGGGGGACAGGGGGGCTACGAGCAGTACTTC. Translating gives CASGGQGGYEQYF.

On this clone: One junction end disagrees with the germline gene, perhaps due to a read error. V is TRBV7-7 and J is TRBJ2-2, with TRBD2 matching over 9 bases. Germline CDR1 SSHAT, CDR2 FNYEAQ (reference sequence). This CDR3 is built from 16 residues. The CDR3 region is CASSVLAGQNTGELFF. As DNA, the CDR3 is TGTGCTAGCAGCGTCCTAGCGGGGCAGAACACCGGGGAGCTGTTTTTT.

In this sample, this clone turned up a few times. V and J are TRBV7-3 and TRBJ2-7; D might be TRBD2 (6 bases). CDR1 is SGHTA, CDR2 FQGTGA, per germline. There are 15 residues in the CDR3. The ends were cut back, 2 bases at V and 2 bases at J, with 13 bases in the middle. CDR3 nucleotide sequence: TGTGCCAGCAGCTTAGGGGGAGGTAGCGCCTACGAGCAGTACTTC. This sequence encodes CASSLGGGSAYEQYF.

CDR3 DNA sequence: TGTGCCAGCAGCTTGGGTGGAGGGTGGTACACTGAAGCTTTCTTT. Translating it yields CASSLGGGWYTEAFF. The chain is built from TRBV5-8 and TRBJ1-1; D is undetermined. Germline values: CDR1 SGHTS, CDR2 YDEGEE. CDR3 length: 15 amino acids. V was pared by 0 bases and J by 3 bases, with 12 bases between.

The chain recombines TRBV7-6 with TRBJ2-3; TRBD1 matches 8 bases. Trimming at V came to 5 bases and at J to 3 bases, leaving 4 bases not matched to a gene. The V gene's germline CDR1 is SGHVS and CDR2 FNYEAQ. CDR3 length equals 14 residues. The CDR3 loop reads CASSPRDRTDTQYF. The CDR3 bases are TGTGCCAGCAGCCCCCGGGACAGGACAGATACGCAGTATTTT.

The V call is TRBV4-2, the J call TRBJ1-2; 8 nucleotides line up with TRBD1. The V gene's germline CDR1 is LGHNA and CDR2 YNFKEQ. With V trimmed by 1 base and J by 4 bases, 5 bases remained unmatched. CDR3 length: 15 residues. As DNA, the CDR3 is TGTGCCAGCAGCCAAGGAGCTACAGGGGGCTATGGCTACACCTTC. It is translated as CASSQGATGGYGYTF.

The genes are TRBV10-2 and TRBJ1-5; a possible D gene is TRBD1 (5 bases). Between the trimmed V and J ends, which lost 6 bases and 5 bases, there was a span of 11 bases. From germline, CDR1 is WSHSY and CDR2 SAAADI. This CDR3 spans 13 amino acids. In DNA, the CDR3 is TGCGCCAGCAGCGGGGAGGGGTATCAGCCCCAGCATTTT. As protein: CASSGEGYQPQHF.

V gene TRBV5-4 combines with J gene TRBJ2-7; a possible D gene is TRBD2 (5 bases). Looked up from germline, CDR1 is SGHNT and CDR2 is YYREEE (reference sequence). The V end was cut by 2 bases, the J end by 3 bases, with 12 bases between. The CDR3 extends over 14 amino acids. The CDR3 sequence: CASSFDMGSYEQYF. CDR3 coding DNA: TGTGCCAGCAGCTTTGATATGGGGAGCTACGAGCAGTACTTC.

The chain uses TRBV29-1 and TRBJ2-3; maybe TRBD1 (6 bases). The germline CDR1 and CDR2 sequences are SQVTM and ANQGSEA. The CDR3 runs 16 residues. V lost 7 bases, J lost 2 bases, and 22 bases lay in between. The CDR3 region is CSAKAGTRIYTDTQYF. CDR3 nucleotides: TGCAGCGCCAAGGCAGGGACAAGGATATACACAGATACGCAGTATTTT.

The chain couples TRBV9 to TRBJ1-1, with D perhaps TRBD1 (6 bases). Germline-derived CDR1 and CDR2 are SGDLS and YYNGEE. V dropped 1 base and J dropped 6 bases, with 16 bases sitting between them. The CDR3 is made up of 15 amino acids. In DNA form, the CDR3 reads TGTGCCAGCAGCGTATCTTCGGGGGGCGCCGCTGAAGCTTTCTTT. As protein: CASSVSSGGAAEAFF.

A note on this clone: Mismatch with germline at one junction end may stem from a read error. The rearrangement joins TRBV7-9 to TRBJ2-5; D not certain. The germline gives CDR1 SEHNR, CDR2 FQNEAQ (reference sequence). CDR3 length: 12 residues. CDR3 region: CSSSLASETQYF. CDR3 sequence (DNA): TGTTCCAGCAGCTTAGCTTCGGAGACCCAGTACTTC.

Note on this clone: At one of its ends the junction is not consistent with the germline gene, which may arise from a read error. The chain joins TRBV7-6 to TRBJ2-3, with a possible D match to TRBD2 (5 bases). CDR1 is SGHVS and CDR2 is FNYEAQ in the germline V gene. The CDR3 runs 13 residues. The CDR3 sequence: CASSLAPGDTQYF. DNA for the CDR3: TGTGCCAGCAGCCTAGCCCCGGGAGATACGCAGTATTTT.

This chain joins TRBV7-9 and TRBJ2-7, with 9 bases identical to TRBD1. Germline CDR1 SEHNR, CDR2 FQNEAQ (reference sequence). The ends lost 5 bases at V and 5 bases at J; junction bases unmatched: 13. This CDR3 is 16 amino acids long. For the CDR3, the DNA is TGTGCCAGCAGCCGTGTTGGGGGACAGGGACGAGACGAGCAGTACTTC. Protein product: CASSRVGGQGRDEQYF.

This chain joins TRBV11-2 and TRBJ2-2; 9 nucleotides align to TRBD2. The CDR3 length is 15 residues. V dropped 3 bases and J dropped 6; count of bases not matched to a gene: 5. Germline V lookup: CDR1 SGHAT, CDR2 FQNNGV. The DNA of the CDR3 is TGTGCCAGCAGCTTCTTGGCGGGGGGGCCCGGGGAGCTGTTTTTT. This sequence encodes CASSFLAGGPGELFF.

The chain combines TRBV13 with TRBJ2-3; D might be TRBD2 (5 bases). From germline, CDR1 is PRHDT and CDR2 FYEKMQ (reference sequence). Trimming pared 6 bases from V and 6 bases from J, leaving 19 bases between. This CDR3 has 15 amino acids. The CDR3 DNA follows: TGTGCCAGCAGTTTACCGGGGTCCAACGCGGATACGCAGTATTTT. Its protein is CASSLPGSNADTQYF.

The chain links TRBV5-1 to TRBJ2-5, with 10 bases matching TRBD2. From germline, CDR1 is SGHRS and CDR2 YFSETQ. This CDR3 region has 16 residues. V gave up 0 bases and J gave up 5 bases; unmatched junction bases: 7. The CDR3 here is CASSLVPAGGRETQYF. Here the CDR3 DNA reads TGCGCCAGCAGCTTGGTTCCAGCGGGAGGGCGGGAGACCCAGTACTTC.